The sequence of this T cell receptor (beta chain) was determined in a study of blood T cell repertoires in COVID-19 (dated by TCRdb to about 2020). With respect to the entire study: The collaborator samples originated in the United States, Italy and Spain and spanned the acute and convalescent phases of COVID-19. The prospective study material was composed of cDNA or gDNA derived from T cells, B-cell-depleted T cells, or PBMCs. Subjects who had been exposed to COVID-19, were actively infected with it, or had recovered from it provided the deeply sampled blood TCRbeta repertoires that made up the dataset. The repertoires were released in a freely available public database meant as a resource for research on the immune response to SARS-CoV-2. Nearly every sample came with metadata listing a de-identified subject ID, COVID-19 status, age in years and sex. Where HLA class I and class II types were available, the types were taken from metadata supplied by the sample provider, not from assay-based typing. The samples were drawn from the first 160 participants of the ongoing ImmuneRACE study and from over a thousand subjects provided by 6 global collaborators.

What the authors observed across the whole study: The quantity of clinical and demographic metadata differed by source and by participant and was supplied without curation.

The germline ends are 8 bases apart after V is trimmed by 8 bases and J by 2 bases. From a lookup of the germline V gene, CDR1 and CDR2 are MDHEN and SYDVKM. The CDR3 covers 12 residues, taking in both the cysteine and the phenylalanine. Here the CDR3 DNA is all that survives: 36 bases in frame from base 1. TCRbeta CDR3 regions were amplified from genomic DNA using the immunoSEQ Assay, a bias-controlled multiplex PCR. The authors processed their data as follows. Nucleated cell counts per sample were estimated from amplification of reference gene primers within the assay. Sequence reads were collapsed and filtered to measure the absolute abundance of every unique TCRbeta CDR3 rearrangement. For each sample, productive Simpson clonality was calculated by taking the square root of Simpson's diversity index across productive rearrangements. Held by TCRdb, this immuneACCESS table contains in-frame sequences only and omits some clones. Under half of the omission traces to an unresolved V gene where checked; the cause of the rest is unknown. That table gives V, J and clone size, and the DNA gave D and trimming. The sample has roughly 380,000 clones on record, 85% of them singletons. The ten most abundant clones make up under 4% of the sample.

Whole blood was collected in K2EDTA tubes by collaborating institutions according to the institutions' own protocols. For TCRbeta analysis, collaborator samples were shipped as frozen whole blood, as isolated PBMCs, or as DNA extracted from either sample type. Worth noting for this clone: Its binding antigen is unknown. Base qualities are not at hand, and no much larger clone is one base apart.

The sequencing input was peripheral blood. The chain couples TRBV28 to TRBJ2-3, with the D gene not confidently named. The sequence was collected from a woman aged 18 to 35 with acute or convalescent COVID-19. The nucleotide sequence is given as TGTGCCAGCGGGCAGAACACAGATACGCAGTATTTT. It translates to CASGQNTDTQYF.